This T cell receptor beta chain was sequenced during a study of blood T cell repertoires in COVID-19. Study as a whole: COVID-19 samples, acute and convalescent, were from the United States, Italy and Spain. The cDNA or gDNA used as material had been derived from T cells, B-cell-depleted T cells, or PBMCs.

The CDR3 consists of 12 residues. V lost 8 bases and J 7 bases, leaving 12 bases between the germline ends. Germline-derived CDR1 and CDR2 are LNHNV and YYDKDF (reference sequence). Methods used by the authors: The assay estimated nucleated cells by amplifying reference gene primers. Sequencing was performed with immunoSEQ multiplex PCR; in TCRdb, only in-frame clones are kept and a portion is missing. V and J calls and clone size are copied from that table; D and trimming were computed from the DNA. The sample has some 350,000 clones; around 90% are singletons. What was sequenced was peripheral blood. The chain employs TRBV15 and TRBJ2-1; D possibly corresponds to TRBD1 (6 bases). This clonotype was sampled from a woman aged 18-35 years who had recovered from COVID-19. The CDR3: CATSYRDNEQFF. Written as DNA, the CDR3 is TGTGCCACCTCGTACAGGGATAATGAGCAGTTCTTC.